Below, 15 T cell receptor beta chains from the same sample are listed, as sequenced in a study of Graves' ophthalmopathy and Graves' hyperthyroidism. The sequenced template was RNA, covering the TCR beta CDR3 region. First-round RT-PCR employed HTBI primers, with a second-round multiplex PCR after it. TCRdb redid the calling of the multiplex PCR reads with MiXCR, one entry per CDR3 protein. The table records about 200,000 distinct CDR3 sequences, less than 30% of them present only once. Sequencing was performed on peripheral blood. All receptors come from a middle-aged man with Graves' ophthalmopathy.

This clonotype was recorded many times. The chain carries TRBV10-2 and TRBJ1-1; 7 bases agree with TRBD1. Losses at the gene ends were 2 bases for V and 1 base for J; bases not matched to a gene: 7. The CDR3 runs 16 residues. CDR1 WSHSY and CDR2 SAAADI come from the germline V gene. The CDR3 loop is CASSERPGTENTEAFF. The DNA for the CDR3 is TGCGCCAGCAGTGAGCGTCCCGGGACAGAGAACACTGAAGCTTTCTTT.

There are many counts of this clonotype. The V and J genes are TRBV28 and TRBJ2-4, with 7 bases aligning to TRBD1. Germline values: CDR1 MDHEN, CDR2 SYDVKM. V shed 11 bases and J 5 bases; nucleotides not matched to a gene: 6. The CDR3 runs to 12 residues. The CDR3 region has the DNA TGTGCCGCACGGGACAGCCAAAACATTCAGTACTTC. The encoded protein is CAARDSQNIQYF.

In this sample, this clonotype turned up many times. The rearrangement uses TRBV11-2 and TRBJ1-1; D is unclear. This CDR3 is built from 15 residues. Trimming took off 0 bases at V and 2 bases at J, with 10 bases between the two ends. Germline V lookup: CDR1 SGHAT, CDR2 FQNNGV. CDR3 in amino acids: CASSLDPQTNTEAFF. For the CDR3, the DNA is TGTGCCAGCAGCTTAGATCCCCAGACTAACACTGAAGCTTTCTTT.

In its sample, this clonotype was seen many times. CDR3 loop: CSVEGGGLYEQYF. CDR3 in DNA: TGCAGCGTTGAGGGCGGGGGATTATACGAGCAGTACTTC. The chain carries TRBV29-1 and TRBJ2-7; 7 bases match TRBD2. V lost 3 bases, J lost 4 bases, and 6 bases stayed unmatched. The CDR3 loop spans 13 amino acids. The V gene's germline CDR1 is SQVTM and CDR2 ANQGSEA.

This clonotype has a count of ten or more. This chain joins TRBV20-1 and TRBJ2-1; maybe TRBD1 (6 bases). The V end lost 6 bases, the J end lost 0 bases, and 18 bases lay between the germline ends. Germline assignment: CDR1 DFQATT and CDR2 SNEGSKA (reference sequence). This CDR3 has 16 residues. The CDR3 DNA reads as TGCAGTGCCTGGGGCCAGGGGCTTCCCTCCTACAATGAGCAGTTCTTC. This sequence encodes CSAWGQGLPSYNEQFF.

The sample holds many counts of this clonotype. The V gene is TRBV6-2 or TRBV6-3, the J gene TRBJ2-5; D is possibly TRBD2 (5 bases). Trimming took 2 bases from V and 1 from J, leaving 11 bases between them. The length of the CDR3 is 15 residues. The germline CDR1 and CDR2 sequences are MNHEY and SVGEGT. CDR3 amino acids: CASSYGGAAQETQYF. The CDR3 nucleotides are TGTGCCAGCAGTTACGGAGGCGCCGCCCAAGAGACCCAGTACTTC.

This clonotype was recorded many times. CDR3 protein: CASSLGGLGNTEAFF. Written as DNA, the CDR3 is TGTGCCAGCAGTTTAGGGGGGCTAGGGAACACTGAAGCTTTCTTT. The chain links TRBV28 to TRBJ1-1, with D possibly being TRBD1 (6 bases). Germline V gene sequence: CDR1 MDHEN, CDR2 SYDVKM. Trimming removed 2 bases at V and 1 base at J, with 11 bases between. The CDR3 has 15 amino acids.

Many counts were recorded for this clonotype. CDR3 nucleotides: TGTGCCAGCAGGGGCACTAGCGCCCAGAACACCGGGGAGCTGTTTTTT. Amino acid sequence: CASRGTSAQNTGELFF. The chain recombines TRBV12-3 or TRBV12-4 with TRBJ2-2, with 7 nucleotides matching TRBD2. The CDR3 sequence is 16 residues long. V lost 6 bases to trimming and J lost 1 base; unmatched junction nucleotides: 8.

This clonotype has at least ten counts. The chain joins TRBV27 to TRBJ1-3; weak D call: TRBD1 (5 bases). CDR1 MNHEY and CDR2 SMNVEV come from the germline V gene (reference sequence). The CDR3 is made up of 16 amino acids. With 0 bases removed from V and 2 bases from J, the gap between germline ends came to 11 bases. CDR3 nucleotide sequence: TGTGCCAGCAGTTTATCGTACAGGTTGGCTGGAAACACCATATATTTT. Translation: CASSLSYRLAGNTIYF.

This clonotype came up many times. The V call is TRBV2, the J call TRBJ1-6; perhaps TRBD1 as D (6 bases). Germline assignment: CDR1 SNHLY and CDR2 FYNNEI. Trimming pared 7 bases from V and 6 bases from J, leaving 13 bases between. The CDR3 sequence is 14 residues long. CDR3 coding DNA: TGTGCCAGCACCTTAAGGGGGTTTAATTCACCCCTCCACTTT. Translated, it gives CASTLRGFNSPLHF.

This clonotype was observed at least ten times. J is TRBJ2-7 and V is TRBV20-1; maybe TRBD1 (5 bases). The length of the CDR3 is 12 residues. In germline, CDR1 is DFQATT, CDR2 SNEGSKA (reference sequence). Trimming took off 5 bases at V and 0 bases at J, with 8 bases between the two ends. CDR3 DNA sequence: TGCAGTGCTCACGGACACTCCTACGAGCAGTACTTC. Protein sequence: CSAHGHSYEQYF.

This chain links TRBV19 with TRBJ1-1; tentatively, D is TRBD1 (6 bases). The V gene lost 5 bases and the J gene lost 0 bases, with 10 bases spanning the gap. The germline V gene has CDR1 LNHDA and CDR2 SQIVND (reference sequence). The CDR3 runs to 14 residues. This CDR3 reads CASSGRTVNTEAFF. Written as DNA, the CDR3 is TGTGCCAGTAGTGGTAGGACAGTGAACACTGAAGCTTTCTTT.

This clonotype was recorded many times. The DNA of the CDR3 is TGTGCCAGCAGACAAAGGGGGGGAGCTGCGTACTATGGCTACACCTTC. Translation gives CASRQRGGAAYYGYTF. The V call is TRBV6-5, the J call TRBJ1-2; D perhaps matches TRBD1 (6 bases). The V end was cut by 6 bases, the J end by 3 bases, with 20 bases between. The CDR3 runs to 16 residues. CDR1 MNHEY and CDR2 SVGAGI come from the germline V gene.

This clonotype has a count of ten or more. The CDR3 loop reads CASSPGGGELFF. For the CDR3, the DNA is TGCGCCAGCAGCCCCGGGGGCGGGGAGCTGTTTTTT. The genes are TRBV10-2 and TRBJ2-2, with a tentative D call TRBD2 (6 bases). Germline assignment: CDR1 WSHSY and CDR2 SAAADI. The CDR3 is 12 residues long. Deletions cut 6 bases from V and 7 bases from J, with 9 bases between.

This clonotype has at least ten counts. The rearrangement uses TRBV2 and TRBJ2-7; 7 positions agree with TRBD2. The ends lost 11 bases at V and 1 base at J; junction bases unmatched: 8. Germline V gene sequence: CDR1 SNHLY, CDR2 FYNNEI. The CDR3 loop spans 13 amino acids. CDR3 DNA: TGTGCCGGGGTTAGCGGGTCTTCCTACGAGCAGTACTTC. It is translated as CAGVSGSSYEQYF.